This entry describes one TCR beta chain. Antigen specificity is unknown. Researchers ran the PCR with 60 Vbeta and 13 Jbeta primers. Clones were read by immunoSEQ multiplex PCR, and TCRdb kept only the in-frame ones, dropping some. This table holds approximately 170,000 clones, approximately 84% found once. The data are from a study of cytomegalovirus exposure and HLA in healthy donors. Findings of the study overall: Accurate HLA-A and HLA-B prediction from TCR beta sequences was reported for most subjects. Investigators reported approximately 170 TCR beta chains as tied to cytomegalovirus.

CDR1 ENHRY and CDR2 SYGVKD come from the germline V gene. The CDR3 is 14 amino acids. J was trimmed by 5 bases and V by 10 bases; bases with no gene match: 3. The sample was PBMCs. This chain uses TRBV10-3 with TRBJ2-2; the match to TRBD2 covers 14 bases. This sequence originates from a woman aged 40-49 years in good health and CMV-seropositive. The CDR3 loop is CATGLAGGTGELFF. The CDR3 bases are TGTGCCACCGGACTAGCGGGGGGTACCGGGGAGCTGTTTTTT.